This TCR beta chain was sequenced during a study of T cells in Graves' hyperthyroidism and ophthalmopathy (dated by TCRdb to between 2019 and 2020). In the study overall: Peripheral blood was sampled at the time of initial diagnosis, prior to any treatment. A discovery cohort of about a hundred patients, about 40 with Graves' ophthalmopathy and approximately 55 with stable Graves' hyperthyroidism, was used to find distinguishing TCR V-J signatures. Prospective prediction of ophthalmopathy was tested in an independent validation cohort of fewer than 20 hyperthyroidism patients and some 17 patients who later progressed to ophthalmopathy. The 100 or so discovery patients were randomly split 7:3 into training and test sets. In six Graves' hyperthyroidism patients, the study also compared T-cell repertoires from thyroid tissue with T-cell repertoires from blood. After blood sampling, hyperthyroidism patients were treated with methimazole at a starting dose of 30 mg daily, and ophthalmopathy patients were treated with high-dose intravenous methylprednisolone. According to the paper, TCR Vbeta CDR3 sequencing was carried out on roughly 130 peripheral blood samples, which came from fewer than 50 ophthalmopathy, 75 or so hyperthyroidism and around 17 progressor patients. The research as a whole found: Most expanded thyroid clonotypes (frequency above 0.001) were also detected in blood, a finding suggesting that blood repertoires may reflect thyroid immune responses. During validation, the model predicted progression to ophthalmopathy a median of approximately six months ahead of onset, with around 71% sensitivity and about 75% specificity. No statistical method was used to fix the sample size in advance, and group allocation was not hidden from the investigators. Ophthalmopathy was separated from stable hyperthyroidism by a 13 V-J signature model, with approximately 89% sensitivity and about 81% specificity obtained in cross-validation and 80%/75% obtained in testing.

To note about this clonotype: Its cognate antigen has yet to be identified. No clone much larger than this one lies a single base away; base qualities are absent.

The CDR1 and CDR2 encoded by the germline V gene are MNHEY and SVGAGI. Measured from the cysteine to the phenylalanine, the CDR3 is 17 residues long. Here the CDR3 DNA is all that survives: 51 bases in frame from base 1. Trimming leaves V shorter by 2 bases and J shorter by 9 bases, with the junction holding 10 bases beyond the gene matches. A patient counted as having stable Graves' hyperthyroidism if no progression to ophthalmopathy occurred over 18 months of follow-up. Hyperthyroidism patients were newly diagnosed, had a disease duration of under 2 months, and were aged 18 to 65 years. Any patient with an uncontrolled infection, another autoimmune disease, pregnancy or lactation was excluded. Diagnoses were based on clinical symptoms, serum thyroxine and TRAb, thyroid ultrasound and orbital computed tomography. Ficoll-Paque density gradient centrifugation was used to isolate PBMCs from about 10 ml of fresh peripheral blood. Trizol reagent was used to extract total RNA, and RNA quality was then checked on an Agilent 2100 Bioanalyzer.

The TCR beta CDR3 regions were amplified from the RNA transcripts. A first-round RT-PCR of the TCR CDR3 used the HTBI primer set with the Qiagen OneStep RT-PCR kit. Libraries were constructed in a second round of multiplex PCR, after which size selection and purification were carried out. Sequencing of the libraries was done on an Illumina HiSeq2000 using paired-end 100 bp reads. The study's own analysis went as follows. SOAPnuke was used to process the raw data, throwing out any read that contained adapters or uncalled bases, had a mean Phred below 15, or lacked an exact constant-primer or identifier match. COPE v1.2.5 was used to merge the high-quality paired reads, and each unique nucleotide sequence was defined as a clonotype. MiTCR v1.1 was used to align clonotypes to the IMGT TRBV, TRBD and TRBJ reference segments. Analysis was restricted to V-J combinations with a frequency above 0.0001, which covered about 99% of repertoires. A TCS score was defined as the ratio of F50 (clonal expansion) to E x V (chaos), with BLOSUM62-based TCRdist applied between CDR3 peptides within each V-J. Welch's t-statistics and random forest reduced fewer than 550 V-J features to roughly 13, which were used in a naive Bayes classifier (R e1071). TCRdb reanalyzed the raw reads on its own, using fastp at Q25 for trimming and MiXCR for clone calling, and kept in-frame beta chains. Here each entry gathers all rows of one CDR3 protein and keeps the most common genes and DNA. The V and J calls follow TCRdb's processing rather than the paper's. This sample comprises approximately 480,000 distinct CDR3 sequences, more than 20% of them detected only once. The ten largest account for roughly 29% of the sample.

The sequence links TRBV6-5 to TRBJ1-6, with 10 bases aligning to TRBD1. The TCR comes from a man between 18 and 35 years old with Graves' hyperthyroidism. Sequencing was done on a sample of blood. Read as DNA, the sequence is TGTGCCAGCAGTTACGGCATTCCGGGACAGGGGAGTTCACCCCTCCACTTT. It is translated as CASSYGIPGQGSSPLHF.